The 10 T cell receptor beta chains below come from one sample, sequenced in a study of blood T cell repertoires in COVID-19 (dated by TCRdb to 2020 to 2021). Receptor libraries were prepared by the immunoSEQ multiplex PCR assay. TCRdb retrieved this table from immuneACCESS and kept in-frame rearrangements only. Not all clones are present; in checked studies, unresolved V genes account for under half, and no reason is known for the remainder. The sample table shows roughly 34,000 clones, and about 90% are seen once. The top ten clones comprise roughly 20% of the sample. Source material: peripheral blood. The receptors derive from an elderly man with acute or convalescent COVID-19.

The chain couples TRBV5-1 to TRBJ1-2; perhaps TRBD1 as D (5 bases). Trimming left V 4 bases short and J 5 bases short, with 18 bases between. CDR3 length: 15 residues. The germline V gene has CDR1 SGHRS and CDR2 YFSETQ. In DNA, the CDR3 is TGCGCCAGCAGCCTTGGGAGCGAGGGGAGGTATGGCTACACCTTC. It specifies CASSLGSEGRYGYTF.

The chain employs TRBV19 and TRBJ2-3; 7 bases are a match to TRBD1. The length of the CDR3 is 15 residues. CDR1 and CDR2 from the germline V gene are LNHDA and SQIVND (reference sequence). The V and J ends lost 3 bases and 6 bases, in that order; junction bases with no gene match: 9. Here the CDR3 reads CASSMTAGGFDTQYF. CDR3 nucleotides: TGTGCCAGTAGTATGACGGCAGGGGGATTCGATACGCAGTATTTT.

The V call is TRBV6-5, the J call TRBJ1-4; no clear D gene. This CDR3 contains 15 residues. Germline V CDR1 and CDR2: MNHEY, SVGAGI. V gave up 0 bases and J gave up 3 bases, with 8 bases separating them. CDR3 residues: CASSYSTGSNEKLFF. As DNA, the CDR3 is TGTGCCAGCAGTTACTCGACGGGATCTAATGAAAAACTGTTTTTT.

This clone was found once. This sequence joins TRBV15 and TRBJ2-3, with a possible D match to TRBD2 (5 bases). The V end was cut by 6 bases, the J end by 2 bases, with 9 bases between. CDR1 and CDR2 (germline): LNHNV, YYDKDF (reference sequence). The CDR3 has 13 residues. In DNA form, the CDR3 reads TGTGCCACCAGTGAGCGGTACACAGATACGCAGTATTTT. Its translation: CATSERYTDTQYF.

This sequence joins TRBV7-3 and TRBJ2-3; 8 bases map to TRBD2. This CDR3 contains 16 residues. V shed 0 bases and J 3 bases; nucleotides not matched to a gene: 5. Germline CDR1 and CDR2: SGHTA and FQGTGA. The CDR3 loop reads CASSLTTSGLTDTQYF. CDR3 DNA sequence: TGTGCCAGCAGCTTAACTACTAGCGGACTTACAGATACGCAGTATTTT. Variable domain in full (rest from reference TRBV7-3 and TRBJ2-3): GAGVSQTPSNKVTEKGKYVELRCDPISGHTALYWYRQSLGQGPEFLIYFQGTGAADDSGLPNDRFFAVRPEGSVSTLKIQRTERGDSAVYLCASSLTTSGLTDTQYFGPGTRLTVL.

The CDR3 coding sequence is TGTGCCAGTCAGGGATCCGGATATGGCTACACCTTC. It is translated as CASQGSGYGYTF. The V call is TRBV28, the J call TRBJ1-2, with D possibly being TRBD1 (5 bases). In germline, CDR1 is MDHEN, CDR2 SYDVKM. The CDR3 sequence is 12 residues long. Trimming cost V 9 bases and J 5 bases, with 13 bases left between them.

The chain carries TRBV10-3 and TRBJ1-5; 10 nucleotides match TRBD1. This CDR3 is built from 15 residues. Germline V lookup: CDR1 ENHRY, CDR2 SYGVKD. The V gene end was trimmed by 5 bases and the J gene end by 2 bases; junction bases not matched to a gene: 3. The CDR3 nucleotides are TGTGCCATCAGTAGGGACAGGGGTGGCAATCAGCCCCAGCATTTT. Its translation is CAISRDRGGNQPQHF.

V gene TRBV7-9 combines with J gene TRBJ1-5, with D perhaps TRBD1 (6 bases). Germline V gives CDR1 SEHNR, CDR2 FQNEAQ (reference sequence). V lost 5 bases to trimming and J lost 2 bases, with 16 bases between them. This CDR3 has 16 amino acids. CDR3 DNA sequence: TGTGCCAGCAGCCTCGGGACACCTGTGGGCAATCAGCCCCAGCATTTT. Translating it yields CASSLGTPVGNQPQHF.

The CDR3 region has the DNA TGTGCCAGCAGTGAAACTAGCGGGGGAAGAGGGGAGCAGTACTTC. Translated, it gives CASSETSGGRGEQYF. The chain has TRBV6-4 and TRBJ2-7; 11 bases line up with TRBD2. This CDR3 region has 15 residues. V shed 3 bases, J shed 7 bases, and the junction held 8 bases outside the gene matches. Germline V gene lookup returns CDR1 MRHNA and CDR2 SNTAGT.

The V call is TRBV24-1, the J call TRBJ2-2; D not certain. Germline loops: CDR1 KGHDR, CDR2 SFDVKD. The CDR3 is 14 residues long. Deletions cut 0 bases from V and 1 base from J, with 2 bases between. This chain's CDR3 is CATSDLQNTGELFF. The CDR3 bases are TGTGCCACCAGTGATTTGCAGAACACCGGGGAGCTGTTTTTT.